This T cell receptor beta chain was sequenced for a study of T cells after yellow fever vaccination. Study-level findings and limits: Once the booster was given, most primary-vaccination clones reappeared, at over 95% for CD4 and 88% for CD8. One caveat is that FACS-sorted repertoires could contain abundant clonotypes contaminating from the bulk population. It was a small share of clonotypes that appeared in both CD4 and CD8 compartments.

TCRdb recomputed calls from the 5' RACE reads with MiXCR, one row per CDR3 protein. The sample carries about 370,000 distinct CDR3 sequences, roughly 11% recorded once. Concerning this clonotype: Its antigen is not known.

Germline CDR1 SGHNT, CDR2 YYREEE (reference sequence). The ends lost 4 bases at V and 0 bases at J; junction bases unmatched: 4. The CDR3 sequence is 16 residues long. The input for sequencing was PBMCs, taken on the day of the first yellow fever vaccination. The receptor was isolated from a man between 18 and 29 years old who received the YFV17D yellow fever vaccine. This chain joins TRBV5-4 and TRBJ2-3; TRBD2 matches 11 bases. This chain's CDR3 is CASSQGLAESTDTQYF. The CDR3 DNA reads as TGTGCCAGCAGCCAGGGACTAGCGGAGAGCACAGATACGCAGTATTTT.